This T cell receptor beta chain was observed in a study of HIV-infected patients and healthy controls. A few counts support this clonotype. TCRdb itself ran the 5' RACE reads through MiXCR, one entry per CDR3 protein. The table shows about 70,000 distinct CDR3 sequences, with about 17% occurring only once. Unmatched junction bases numbered 7, after V lost 6 bases and J lost 3 bases. CDR3 length: 15 amino acids. Germline V lookup: CDR1 DFQATT, CDR2 SNEGSKA (reference sequence). The sequencing sample was made of CD4+ T cells from blood. The source of this sequence is a human donor in good health. The rearrangement joins TRBV20-1 to TRBJ1-4; 10 bases match TRBD1. This CDR3 reads CSATGGVEANEKLFF. CDR3 bases: TGCAGTGCGACAGGGGGCGTTGAAGCTAATGAAAAACTGTTTTTT.